The 23 T cell receptor beta chains in this list originate from one sample, sequenced in a study of blood T cell repertoires in COVID-19. Here immunoSEQ multiplex PCR was the method, and the copy in TCRdb shows in-frame clones only, minus some. The table shows 270,000 or so clones, with 65% to 85% occurring only once. The sample taken for sequencing was PBMCs or T cells enriched from blood (not recorded which). The receptors were sampled from a man aged 50-60 years who had recovered from COVID-19.

This clone came up once. V is TRBV9 and J is TRBJ1-1; 9 positions match TRBD1. CDR3 length: 16 residues. Losses at the gene ends were 0 bases for V and 6 bases for J; bases not matched to a gene: 9. Germline V gene sequence: CDR1 SGDLS, CDR2 YYNGEE. The CDR3 protein is CASSVGRQGVVSEAFF. The CDR3 coding sequence is TGTGCCAGCAGCGTAGGGCGACAGGGGGTTGTCTCTGAAGCTTTCTTT.

On this clone itself: A junction end diverges from the germline sequence, so it may reflect a read error. The rearrangement uses TRBV7-7 and TRBJ2-5, with D tentatively TRBD2 (6 bases). The V gene's germline CDR1 is SSHAT and CDR2 FNYEAQ (reference sequence). This CDR3 has 15 residues. CDR3 DNA sequence: TGTGCTAGCAGCCCAGCGGCCGGGAGTCAAGAGACCCAGTACTTC. Protein sequence: CASSPAAGSQETQYF. Together with reference TRBV7-7 and TRBJ2-5, the CDR3 gives the full variable domain: GAGVSQSPRYKVTKRGQDVTLRCDPISSHATLYWYQQALGQGPEFLTYFNYEAQPDKSGLPSDRFSAERPEGSISTLTIQRTEQRDSAMYRCASSPAAGSQETQYFGPGTRLLVL.

The rearrangement uses TRBV10-2 and TRBJ2-3, with TRBD2 identical over 10 bases. V gave up 7 bases and J gave up 2 bases; unmatched junction bases: 12. The CDR3 consists of 17 residues. CDR1 is WSHSY and CDR2 is SAAADI in the germline V gene. CDR3 protein: CASTRPSGSFDTDTQYF. CDR3 in DNA: TGCGCCAGCACCCGGCCTAGCGGGAGTTTTGACACAGATACGCAGTATTTT.

This chain connects TRBV25-1 to TRBJ2-1, with D possibly matching TRBD2 (7 bases). Looked up from germline, CDR1 is MGHDK and CDR2 is SYGVNS. This CDR3 has 16 residues. V was cut by 4 bases and J by 5 bases, with 18 bases left in between. The CDR3 nucleotides read TGTGCCAGCAGTGGGATTTGGGAGGGGGGGGACAATGAGCAGTTCTTC. Its protein is CASSGIWEGGDNEQFF.

This chain joins TRBV5-6 and TRBJ2-3; 13 nucleotides match TRBD2. CDR1 SGHDT and CDR2 YYEEEE come from the germline V gene. The V gene end was trimmed by 1 base and the J gene end by 1 base; junction bases not matched to a gene: 3. This CDR3 has 17 amino acids. The CDR3 DNA is TGTGCCAGCAGCTTGTTAACTAGCGGGGGGGGCACAGATACGCAGTATTTT. Translating it yields CASSLLTSGGGTDTQYF.

This chain connects TRBV9 to TRBJ2-2, with D maybe TRBD1 (5 bases). Germline-derived CDR1 and CDR2 are SGDLS and YYNGEE. V was trimmed by 3 bases and J by 4 bases, leaving 10 bases between them. The CDR3 has 14 residues. Written as DNA, the CDR3 is TGTGCCAGCAGCGAGGCAGGGCCCACCGGGGAGCTGTTTTTT. Encoded protein: CASSEAGPTGELFF.

The chain links TRBV7-2 to TRBJ2-6, with 7 bases lining up with TRBD1. Germline CDR1 SGHTA, CDR2 FQGNSA. The CDR3 is made up of 16 amino acids. V gave up 6 bases and J gave up 3 bases; unmatched junction bases: 8. CDR3 coding DNA: TGTGCCAGCAGTCCTAGACAGGGTTATGGGGCCAACGTCCTGACTTTC. It specifies CASSPRQGYGANVLTF.

V and J are TRBV5-1 and TRBJ2-2, with 7 bases lining up with TRBD1. The CDR3 has 16 residues. The junction had 10 bases not matched to a gene; V was cut back by 4 bases and J by 4 bases. Germline values: CDR1 SGHRS, CDR2 YFSETQ. The CDR3 region is CASSRVRQGGTGELFF. Written as DNA, the CDR3 is TGCGCCAGCAGCCGAGTACGACAGGGCGGCACCGGGGAGCTGTTTTTT.

The V call is TRBV5-1, the J call TRBJ2-7, with D tentatively TRBD2 (5 bases). CDR3 length: 14 residues. The V end lost 2 bases, the J end lost 7 bases, and 16 bases lay between the germline ends. Germline assignment: CDR1 SGHRS and CDR2 YFSETQ. CDR3 region: CASSFSQRRGEQYF. CDR3 bases: TGCGCCAGCAGCTTCTCACAGCGGCGCGGTGAGCAGTACTTC.

Worth noting for this clone: This may be a read error, as it is one base from a much larger clone. The chain uses TRBV6-2 or TRBV6-3 and TRBJ2-7, with 10 positions matching TRBD1. V was pared by 5 bases and J by 3 bases, with 1 base of the junction left unmatched. The CDR3 is 13 residues long. Per the germline V gene, CDR1 is MNHEY and CDR2 is SVGEGT. The CDR3 nucleotides are TGTGCCAGCAGTGGGACAGGGGACTACGAGCAGTACTTC. Its protein is CASSGTGDYEQYF.

The rearrangement links TRBV30 to TRBJ2-2; the match to TRBD2 covers 14 bases. The CDR3 length is 16 residues. Per germline, CDR1 GTSNPN and CDR2 SVGIG (reference sequence). J was trimmed by 4 bases and V by 5 bases; bases with no gene match: 6. The CDR3 is CAWEGLAGVSTGELFF. The CDR3 DNA follows: TGTGCCTGGGAGGGACTAGCGGGGGTTTCCACCGGGGAGCTGTTTTTT.

This rearrangement joins TRBV3-1 (or the pseudogene TRBV3-2) to TRBJ2-7; TRBD1 agrees at 8 bases. Per germline, CDR1 LGHDT and CDR2 YNNKEL (reference sequence). Trimming removed 4 bases from V and 6 bases from J; junction bases left unmatched: 8. This CDR3 contains 14 residues. For the CDR3, the DNA is TGTGCCAGCAGCCTCCGGGACAGGAGTCTCGAGCAGTACTTC. Residues: CASSLRDRSLEQYF.

This chain joins TRBV2 and TRBJ2-1, with D hard to call. The germline CDR1 and CDR2 sequences are SNHLY and FYNNEI. The length of the CDR3 is 13 residues. With 4 bases removed from V and 5 bases from J, the gap between germline ends came to 9 bases. Here the CDR3 reads CASSVENHNEQFF. The CDR3 coding sequence is TGTGCCAGCAGTGTGGAGAATCACAATGAGCAGTTCTTC.

The V and J genes are TRBV30 and TRBJ1-6; TRBD1 aligns across 9 bases. From germline, CDR1 is GTSNPN and CDR2 SVGIG (reference sequence). The CDR3 contains 13 residues. The V and J ends lost 5 bases and 12 bases, in that order; junction bases with no gene match: 8. The CDR3 here is CAWWTGAGQPLHF. The DNA of the CDR3 is TGTGCCTGGTGGACAGGGGCAGGGCAACCCCTCCACTTT.

With regard to this clone: The same CDR3 can be traced to other DNA sequences in this sample. The rearrangement uses TRBV9 and TRBJ2-7, with TRBD2 matching 8 bases. V lost 0 bases to trimming and J lost 3 bases; unmatched junction nucleotides: 2. This CDR3 has 14 residues. CDR1 is SGDLS and CDR2 is YYNGEE in the germline V gene. The CDR3 coding sequence is TGTGCCAGCAGCGTAGGAAGCGGGAGCTACGAGCAGTACTTC. Protein sequence: CASSVGSGSYEQYF.

CDR3 residues: CASNPVGGGAGELFF. The CDR3 nucleotides are TGTGCCAGCAATCCTGTCGGGGGTGGGGCCGGGGAGCTGTTTTTT. The chain recombines TRBV5-4 with TRBJ2-2, with TRBD2 as a possible D gene (6 bases). The CDR3 runs 15 residues. From germline, CDR1 is SGHNT and CDR2 YYREEE (reference sequence). Trimming removed 6 bases at V and 6 bases at J, with 18 bases between.

This clone occurred once. The chain combines TRBV4-1 with TRBJ1-2, with TRBD1 identical over 7 bases. Germline lookup yields CDR1 MGHRA and CDR2 YSYEKL. J lost 3 bases, V lost 4 bases, and 8 bases had no gene match. This CDR3 spans 15 amino acids. CDR3 sequence (DNA): TGCGCCAGCAGCCCCAGTCAGGGGGTCGACTATGGCTACACCTTC. Its protein is CASSPSQGVDYGYTF.

This clone has at least ten counts. The rearrangement uses TRBV27 and TRBJ2-3, with 9 bases that match TRBD2. Germline lookup yields CDR1 MNHEY and CDR2 SMNVEV (reference sequence). V was pared by 5 bases and J by 0 bases, with 9 bases of the junction left unmatched. The CDR3 has 17 residues. The CDR3 protein is CASSPGRLAASTDTQYF. DNA of the CDR3: TGTGCCAGCAGTCCGGGACGACTAGCGGCGAGCACAGATACGCAGTATTTT.

J is TRBJ1-3 and V is TRBV5-5, with 7 bases identical to TRBD1. The CDR3 contains 15 residues. The germline gives CDR1 SGHKS, CDR2 YYEKEE (reference sequence). J lost 8 bases, V lost 4 bases, and 12 bases had no gene match. CDR3 sequence reads: CASSPSLGQTYTIYF. The CDR3 DNA is TGTGCCAGCAGCCCCAGCCTGGGACAGACCTACACCATATATTTT.

The chain employs TRBV19 and TRBJ1-6; 7 nucleotides agree with TRBD1. Looked up from germline, CDR1 is LNHDA and CDR2 is SQIVND (reference sequence). The CDR3 runs 15 residues. After removal of 4 bases from V and 9 bases from J, the junction contained 9 bases not matched to a gene. CDR3 amino acids: CASSRQGRSRSPLHF. CDR3 coding DNA: TGTGCCAGTAGTAGACAGGGCCGTAGCCGTTCACCCCTCCACTTT.

V is TRBV20-1 and J is TRBJ2-1; TRBD2 matches at 8 bases. V lost 3 bases to trimming and J lost 9 bases; unmatched junction nucleotides: 10. CDR1 is DFQATT, CDR2 SNEGSKA, per germline (reference sequence). CDR3 size: 14 residues. The CDR3 here is CSASRSGGVGEQFF. Here the CDR3 DNA reads TGCAGTGCTAGTCGGTCGGGAGGGGTCGGTGAGCAGTTCTTC.

V gene TRBV5-1 combines with J gene TRBJ1-5; maybe TRBD1 (5 bases). Germline lookup yields CDR1 SGHRS and CDR2 YFSETQ. The germline V and J ends were trimmed by 2 bases and 7 bases, with 16 bases remaining between them. CDR3 length: 15 residues. CDR3 coding DNA: TGCGCCAGCAGCTTTGGGACGGAGGGGTCCCAGCCCCAGCATTTT. Residues: CASSFGTEGSQPQHF.

CDR3 loop: CASSPPTGLYGYTF. CDR3 in DNA: TGTGCCAGCAGCCCGCCCACAGGCCTCTATGGCTACACCTTC. V and J are TRBV3-1 (or the pseudogene TRBV3-2) and TRBJ1-2, with TRBD1 as a possible D gene (5 bases). The CDR3 is made up of 14 amino acids. Germline V gene sequence: CDR1 LGHDT, CDR2 YNNKEL (reference sequence). Between the trimmed V and J ends, which lost 4 bases and 4 bases, there was a span of 13 bases.